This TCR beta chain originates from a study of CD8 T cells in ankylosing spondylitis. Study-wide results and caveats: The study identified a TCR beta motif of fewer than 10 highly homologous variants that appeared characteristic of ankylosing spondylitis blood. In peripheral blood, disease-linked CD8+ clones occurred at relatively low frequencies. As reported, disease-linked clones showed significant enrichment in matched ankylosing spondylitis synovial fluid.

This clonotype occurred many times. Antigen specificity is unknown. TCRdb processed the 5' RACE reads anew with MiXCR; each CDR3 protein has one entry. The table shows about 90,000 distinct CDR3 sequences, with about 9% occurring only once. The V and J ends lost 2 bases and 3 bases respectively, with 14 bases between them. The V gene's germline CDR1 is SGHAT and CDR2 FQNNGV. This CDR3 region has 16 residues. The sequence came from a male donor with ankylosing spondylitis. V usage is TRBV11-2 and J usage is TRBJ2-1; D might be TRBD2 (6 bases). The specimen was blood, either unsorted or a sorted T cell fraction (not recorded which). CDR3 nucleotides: TGTGCCAGCAGCTTAATTACGGAGGGGATCTACAATGAGCAGTTCTTC. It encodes CASSLITEGIYNEQFF.